One sample yielded the 12 T cell receptor beta chains listed below, sequenced in a study of blood T cell repertoires in COVID-19. Generated by immunoSEQ multiplex PCR, the TCRdb table keeps only in-frame clones and is missing some. The sample contains about 200,000 clones, approximately 85% of which appear only once. The sample taken for sequencing was peripheral blood. Receptor source: a human donor with active or convalescent COVID-19. The donor label of this sample is uncertain.

The chain carries TRBV30 and TRBJ2-1; a weak D match, TRBD1 (5 bases). This CDR3 is 11 amino acids long. With 4 bases removed from V and 10 bases from J, the gap between germline ends came to 11 bases. CDR1 is GTSNPN, CDR2 SVGIG, per germline (reference sequence). This CDR3 is CAWTPAGEQFF. The CDR3 coding sequence is TGTGCCTGGACCCCAGCAGGGGAGCAGTTCTTC.

The genes are TRBV3-1 (or the pseudogene TRBV3-2) and TRBJ1-6, with TRBD1 matching 7 bases. Germline CDR1 and CDR2: LGHDT and YNNKEL (reference sequence). After removal of 4 bases from V and 10 bases from J, the junction contained 13 bases not matched to a gene. This CDR3 is 16 amino acids long. The CDR3 DNA sequence: TGTGCCAGCAGCCGGGGTAGCTGGGACAGACAATCACCCCTCCACTTT. Amino acid sequence: CASSRGSWDRQSPLHF.

The chain carries TRBV4-1 and TRBJ2-2; 11 bases match TRBD2. Germline assignment: CDR1 MGHRA and CDR2 YSYEKL. This CDR3 is 16 amino acids long. V lost 4 bases, J lost 5 bases, and 6 bases stayed unmatched. The CDR3 spells CASSLAGGRRTGELFF. The CDR3 nucleotides are TGCGCCAGCAGCCTAGCGGGGGGGCGGAGAACCGGGGAGCTGTTTTTT.

J is TRBJ2-5 and V is TRBV19, with a possible D match to TRBD1 (6 bases). Trimming left V 6 bases short and J 5 bases short, with 13 bases between. The CDR3 is 13 amino acids. CDR1 is LNHDA, CDR2 SQIVND, per germline (reference sequence). Here the CDR3 reads CASRGGGRETQYF. Written as DNA, the CDR3 is TGTGCCAGTAGAGGTGGGGGCCGGGAGACCCAGTACTTC.

This chain joins TRBV6-1 and TRBJ1-6, with TRBD1 matching 8 bases. The CDR3 contains 17 residues. Germline V gene lookup returns CDR1 MNHNS and CDR2 SASEGT. Losses at the gene ends were 3 bases for V and 9 bases for J; bases not matched to a gene: 13. CDR3 amino acids: CASSDQGARGLISPLHF. CDR3 coding DNA: TGTGCCAGCAGTGACCAGGGGGCAAGAGGGCTAATTTCACCCCTCCACTTT.

This sequence joins TRBV4-1 and TRBJ2-1; 7 nucleotides match TRBD1. The germline gives CDR1 MGHRA, CDR2 YSYEKL. The junction had 7 bases not matched to a gene; V was cut back by 1 base and J by 4 bases. The CDR3 spans 16 residues. The CDR3 is CASSQGFRGRYNEQFF. The CDR3 bases are TGCGCCAGCAGCCAAGGTTTTAGGGGGCGTTACAATGAGCAGTTCTTC.

The J gene is TRBJ1-1, the V gene TRBV29-1; D is ambiguous. V was shortened by 2 bases and J by 1 base, with 11 bases between the two germline ends. The CDR3 runs to 14 residues. The germline gives CDR1 SQVTM, CDR2 ANQGSEA. CDR3 residues: CSVERAGWNTEAFF. CDR3 in DNA: TGCAGCGTTGAAAGGGCGGGCTGGAACACTGAAGCTTTCTTT.

This clone was detected once. The V gene is TRBV4-2, the J gene TRBJ2-4, with 9 bases fitting TRBD2. Trimming cost V 4 bases and J 7 bases; bases outside gene matches: 11. The germline V gene encodes CDR1 LGHNA and CDR2 YNFKEQ. The length of the CDR3 is 16 residues. The CDR3 bases are TGTGCCAGCAGCCTCAACGTGGGACTAGCCGTGAACATTCAGTACTTC. As protein: CASSLNVGLAVNIQYF.

The rearrangement uses TRBV18 and TRBJ2-1; TRBD2 matches at 7 bases. This CDR3 region has 15 residues. The germline CDR1 and CDR2 sequences are KGHSH and LQKENI. V was clipped by 10 bases and J by 0 bases; unmatched bases: 9. The CDR3 sequence: CATQLATGSYNEQFF. The CDR3 DNA reads TGTGCCACCCAACTAGCGACCGGCTCCTACAATGAGCAGTTCTTC. Full variable domain (missing parts from reference TRBV18 and TRBJ2-1): NAGVMQNPRHLVRRRGQEARLRCSPMKGHSHVYWYRQLPEEGLKFMVYLQKENIIDESGMPKERFSAEFPKEGPSILRIQQVVRGDSAAYFCATQLATGSYNEQFFGPGTRLTVL.

The V gene is TRBV6-2 or TRBV6-3, the J gene TRBJ2-7; 9 bases match TRBD1. Trimming cost V 4 bases and J 5 bases; bases outside gene matches: 9. Germline V gene lookup returns CDR1 MNHEY and CDR2 SVGEGT. The CDR3 contains 15 residues. CDR3 protein: CASSSMTGGLDEQYF. The CDR3 DNA reads TGTGCCAGCAGTTCCATGACAGGGGGGCTCGACGAGCAGTACTTC.

The rearrangement uses TRBV3-1 (or the pseudogene TRBV3-2) and TRBJ1-2, with 10 bases matching TRBD1. V shed 5 bases and J 3 bases; nucleotides not matched to a gene: 6. Looked up from germline, CDR1 is LGHDT and CDR2 is YNNKEL (reference sequence). This CDR3 has 15 amino acids. CDR3 residues: CASSAPGQGYYGYTF. DNA of the CDR3: TGTGCCAGCAGCGCACCGGGACAGGGGTACTATGGCTACACCTTC.

J is TRBJ2-5 and V is TRBV19; the match to TRBD2 covers 10 bases. The length of the CDR3 is 15 residues. The V gene's germline CDR1 is LNHDA and CDR2 SQIVND (reference sequence). V shed 3 bases and J 7 bases; nucleotides not matched to a gene: 8. The CDR3, as DNA: TGTGCCAGTAGTATGAGACCCAGCGGGGGGGGGACCCAGTACTTC. Protein sequence: CASSMRPSGGGTQYF.